The present T cell receptor beta chain was sequenced within a study of T cell repertoires in cytomegalovirus infection. Turning to the study itself: Both a matching HLA type and CMV infection were indicated by public TCR beta signatures.

This clonotype was counted ten times or more. CDR3 length: 11 residues. Germline V lookup: CDR1 SEHNR, CDR2 FQNEAQ (reference sequence). V was clipped by 10 bases and J by 4 bases, with 10 bases between them. TCRdb processed the reads anew with MiXCR; each CDR3 protein has one entry. The data hold over 200,000 distinct CDR3 sequences, with about an eighth observed a single time. V gene TRBV7-9 combines with J gene TRBJ1-2; D unclear. The sample comprised PBMCs. This receptor was taken from a human donor in good health (CMV status not recorded). Some clones in this sample may be carry-over from other donors' samples. Here the CDR3 reads CAIALAYGYTF. The CDR3, as DNA: TGTGCCATCGCTTTGGCCTATGGCTACACCTTC.